Following are 22 T cell receptor beta chains from one sample sequenced in a study of molecular identifiers for immune sequencing clone quantification. TCRdb reprocessed the PCR reads via MiXCR and lists one record per CDR3 protein. This table has 85,000 to 100,000 distinct CDR3 sequences, 20% to 25% appearing once. The sequencing sample was made of naive CD8+ T cells from blood, with Jurkat cell RNA spiked in. Sample subset: FACS-sorted CD8+CD4-CCR7+CD45RA+ naive T cells. Receptors were obtained from a human donor in good health. Some libraries in this study had Jurkat cell RNA spiked in.

This clonotype appeared many times. J is TRBJ2-3 and V is TRBV30; 11 nucleotides line up with TRBD1. V lost 1 base to trimming and J lost 6 bases; unmatched junction nucleotides: 6. Germline CDR1 reads GTSNPN; CDR2 reads SVGIG (reference sequence). The CDR3 loop spans 15 amino acids. The CDR3 protein is CAWSELGQGVDTQYF. The CDR3 DNA follows: TGTGCCTGGAGTGAGTTGGGACAGGGGGTTGATACGCAGTATTTT.

This clonotype was observed many times. The V and J genes are TRBV5-1 and TRBJ2-7; 7 nucleotides line up with TRBD2. J was trimmed by 6 bases and V by 0 bases; bases with no gene match: 12. The CDR3 runs 16 residues. Germline CDR1 reads SGHRS; CDR2 reads YFSETQ. The CDR3 sequence: CASSLGEGLGKLEQYF. The CDR3, as DNA: TGCGCCAGCAGCTTGGGGGAGGGCCTGGGGAAGCTCGAGCAGTACTTC.

In the case of this clonotype: Given a much more abundant clone one base away, this may be a read error. The chain couples TRBV29-1 to TRBJ2-7, with 7 bases that match TRBD1. Per the germline V gene, CDR1 is SQVTM and CDR2 is ANQGSEA. CDR3 length equals 15 residues. CDR3 region: CSVEFRTGNDYELYF. DNA of the CDR3: TGCAGCGTTGAATTTAGGACAGGAAATGACTACGAGCTGTACTTC.

This clonotype was counted at least ten times. The chain is built from TRBV7-2 and TRBJ2-2; 10 bases are a match to TRBD2. V was clipped by 1 base and J by 5 bases; unmatched bases: 7. The CDR3 length is 17 residues. Germline lookup yields CDR1 SGHTA and CDR2 FQGNSA. Here the CDR3 reads CASSLEPSGGTTGELFF. CDR3 DNA: TGTGCCAGCAGCTTAGAGCCTAGCGGGGGAACTACCGGGGAGCTGTTTTTT. Full variable domain (outside the CDR3, taken from reference TRBV7-2 and TRBJ2-2): GAGVSQSPSNKVTEKGKDVELRCDPISGHTALYWYRQSLGQGLEFLIYFQGNSAPDKSGLPSDRFSAERTGGSVSTLTIQRTQQEDSAVYLCASSLEPSGGTTGELFFGEGSRLTVL.

This clonotype was counted ten times or more. The chain joins TRBV5-4 to TRBJ2-3, with D perhaps TRBD1 or TRBD2 (6 bases each). Trimming removed 1 base from V and 3 bases from J, with 18 bases in between. Germline values: CDR1 SGHNT, CDR2 YYREEE (reference sequence). The CDR3 covers 17 residues. The CDR3 DNA follows: TGTGCCAGCAGCTTGTATTACGGGGGCAGGGGTACAGATACGCAGTATTTT. It specifies CASSLYYGGRGTDTQYF.

Concerning this clonotype: A much larger clonotype is one base distant, so this may be a read error. Because it lacks the conserved phenylalanine or tryptophan at the end, this CDR3 is likely a read error. The DNA of the CDR3 is TGTGCTAGTGGTTTGGGCATCAATCAGCCCCAGCATCTT. This encodes CASGLGINQPQHL. The chain joins TRBV12-5 to TRBJ1-5, with unresolved D. The germline CDR1 and CDR2 sequences are LGHNT and FRNRAP. The CDR3 sequence is 13 residues long. V lost 1 base, J lost 3 bases, and 4 bases lay in between.

A remark on this clonotype: This may be a read error: a much more frequent sequence differs by one nucleotide. Likely a read error: the CDR3 ends without its conserved phenylalanine or tryptophan. The chain is built from TRBV29-1 and TRBJ1-3; D might be TRBD1 (6 bases). V gave up 5 bases and J gave up 0 bases, with 11 bases separating them. Germline V gives CDR1 SQVTM, CDR2 ANQGSEA. The CDR3 spans 14 residues. The CDR3 sequence is CSVRTDSSGNTIYS. The CDR3 nucleotides read TGCAGCGTTCGAACGGACAGCTCTGGAAACACCATATATTCT.

This clonotype appeared many times. DNA for the CDR3: TGCAGCGTCAGGACAGCCCTCAAAAACATTCAGTACTTC. This gives the protein CSVRTALKNIQYF. This chain connects TRBV29-1 to TRBJ2-4, with TRBD1 as a possible D gene (6 bases). With 6 bases removed from V and 3 bases from J, the gap between germline ends came to 12 bases. CDR1 and CDR2 (germline): SQVTM, ANQGSEA. This CDR3 has 13 amino acids.

This clonotype was seen at least ten times. The rearrangement uses TRBV6-2 or TRBV6-3 and TRBJ1-1, with D possibly TRBD1 on 5 matching bases. Trimming left V 2 bases short and J 5 bases short, with 21 bases between. CDR3 length equals 17 residues. Per the germline V gene, CDR1 is MNHEY and CDR2 is SVGEGT. CDR3: CASSYKRDSLLETEAFF. The DNA for the CDR3 is TGTGCCAGCAGTTACAAAAGGGACTCCCTGCTGGAGACTGAAGCTTTCTTT.

Concerning this clonotype: Just one base apart from a much larger clone, this may be a read error. This likely comes from a read error, as the CDR3 has no conserved phenylalanine or tryptophan at its end. The chain recombines TRBV6-2 or TRBV6-3 with TRBJ1-1, with no clear D. Trimming left V 6 bases short and J 0 bases short, with 20 bases between. Germline V gene sequence: CDR1 MNHEY, CDR2 SVGEGT. This CDR3 contains 17 residues. In DNA form, the CDR3 reads TGTGCCAGCAGCTTCAAACCGACCGAGATTCTGAACACTGAAGCTTTCTCT. This sequence encodes CASSFKPTEILNTEAFS.

A few counts support this clonotype. The CDR3 sequence: CASSRRVSYNEQFF. The CDR3 coding sequence is TGTGCCAGTAGTCGGCGGGTTTCCTACAATGAGCAGTTCTTC. The genes are TRBV19 and TRBJ2-1; possibly TRBD2 for D (5 bases). Deletions cut 5 bases from V and 1 base from J, with 9 bases between. Looked up from germline, CDR1 is LNHDA and CDR2 is SQIVND (reference sequence). The CDR3 length is 14 residues. The full variable domain, its missing parts supplied by reference TRBV19 and TRBJ2-1, is DGGITQSPKYLFRKEGQNVTLSCEQNLNHDAMYWYRQDPGQGLRLIYYSQIVNDFQKGDIAEGYSVSREKKESFPLTVTSAQKNPTAFYLCASSRRVSYNEQFFGPGTRLTVL.

As to this clonotype: A much larger clone differs from this one at a single base, so this may be a read error. CDR3 nucleotide sequence: TGTGCCAGCAGCCATGAAGGGACAGGGAATGTGGGGCCCCAGTACTTC. Amino acid sequence: CASSHEGTGNVGPQYF. The chain recombines TRBV3-1 with TRBJ2-5; 9 bases agree with TRBD1. The CDR3 consists of 16 residues. CDR1 is LGHDT and CDR2 is YNNKEL in the germline V gene (reference sequence). V lost 3 bases and J lost 9; bases outside the gene matches: 14.

At least ten counts were recorded for this clonotype. J is TRBJ2-3 and V is TRBV6-6; TRBD2 matches 10 bases. The V gene end was trimmed by 2 bases and the J gene end by 2 bases; junction bases not matched to a gene: 7. The CDR3 spans 17 residues. Germline V gene sequence: CDR1 MNHNY, CDR2 SVGAGI (reference sequence). CDR3 protein: CASSYTIAGGPTDTQYF. As DNA, the CDR3 is TGTGCCAGCAGTTACACTATAGCGGGAGGCCCCACAGATACGCAGTATTTT.

The genes are TRBV27 and TRBJ2-7, with no clear D. V was trimmed by 5 bases and J by 3 bases, leaving 17 bases between them. The CDR3 covers 15 residues. Germline CDR1 is MNHEY and CDR2 is SMNVEV (reference sequence). The CDR3 sequence is CASSALPGPLYEQYF. Written as DNA, the CDR3 is TGTGCCAGCAGTGCACTACCGGGTCCCCTCTACGAGCAGTACTTC.

At least ten counts were recorded for this clonotype. This sequence joins TRBV28 and TRBJ2-7, with 8 bases aligning to TRBD1. J lost 4 bases, V lost 6 bases, and 14 bases had no gene match. Germline-derived CDR1 and CDR2 are MDHEN and SYDVKM. The CDR3 sequence is 16 residues long. Written as DNA, the CDR3 is TGTGCCAGCAGCCATAGGGACAGGCGGCGAGATTACGAGCAGTACTTC. Translated: CASSHRDRRRDYEQYF. The entire variable domain, with the rest obtained from reference TRBV28 and TRBJ2-7, is as follows: DVKVTQSSRYLVKRTGEKVFLECVQDMDHENMFWYRQDPGLGLRLIYFSYDVKMKEKGDIPEGYSVSREKKERFSLILESASTNQTSMYLCASSHRDRRRDYEQYFGPGTRLTVT.

There are many counts of this clonotype. The chain is built from TRBV3-1 and TRBJ2-3, with TRBD2 matching over 7 bases. Germline V CDR1 and CDR2: LGHDT, YNNKEL (reference sequence). With V trimmed by 4 bases and J by 2 bases, 3 bases remained unmatched. There are 14 residues in the CDR3. DNA for the CDR3: TGTGCCAGCAGCCTCCTAGCGGTCACAGATACGCAGTATTTT. Encoded protein: CASSLLAVTDTQYF.

A word on this clonotype: A much larger clone sits a single nucleotide away, making a read error possible. The chain combines TRBV27 with TRBJ2-7; no firm D call. The V and J ends lost 4 bases and 5 bases respectively, with 12 bases between them. The germline gives CDR1 MNHEY, CDR2 SMNVEV (reference sequence). The CDR3 loop spans 13 amino acids. CDR3 DNA: TGTGCCAGCAGTTGGGGTATGGCCCACGAGCAGTACTTC. It encodes CASSWGMAHEQYF.

This clonotype was observed many times. The chain recombines TRBV20-1 with TRBJ2-2; 16 bases are shared with TRBD2. Germline assignment: CDR1 DFQATT and CDR2 SNEGSKA (reference sequence). V was clipped by 3 bases and J by 5 bases; unmatched bases: 3. This CDR3 spans 16 amino acids. The CDR3: CSARGLAGGPTGELFF. Here the CDR3 DNA reads TGCAGTGCTAGGGGACTAGCGGGAGGGCCGACCGGGGAGCTGTTTTTT.

This clonotype was counted at least ten times. J is TRBJ2-3 and V is TRBV12-3 or TRBV12-4; no clear D. The CDR3 consists of 12 residues. Trimming cost V 6 bases and J 0 bases, with 4 bases left between them. Written as DNA, the CDR3 is TGTGCCAGCAGACACAGCACAGATACGCAGTATTTT. Protein: CASRHSTDTQYF.

This clonotype was observed many times. The CDR3 nucleotides are TGTGCCAGCAGCCATACTACGGGCTCCACAGATACGCAGTATTTT. It yields the protein CASSHTTGSTDTQYF. This chain connects TRBV7-9 to TRBJ2-3; D uncertain. V was cut by 5 bases and J by 2 bases, with 14 bases left in between. This CDR3 has 15 residues. From germline, CDR1 is SEHNR and CDR2 FQNEAQ (reference sequence). Looking up the rest from reference TRBV7-9 and TRBJ2-3 gives the full variable domain: DTGVSQNPRHKITKRGQNVTFRCDPISEHNRLYWYRQTLGQGPEFLTYFQNEAQLEKSRLLSDRFSAERPKGSFSTLEIQRTEQGDSAMYLCASSHTTGSTDTQYFGPGTRLTVL.

About this clonotype itself: Since a much larger clone is just one base distant, this may be a read error. The rearrangement uses TRBV7-9 and TRBJ2-3, with D perhaps TRBD1 (6 bases). The CDR3 covers 16 residues. With 5 bases removed from V and 2 bases from J, the gap between germline ends came to 17 bases. Germline CDR1 is SEHNR and CDR2 is FQNEAQ (reference sequence). CDR3 sequence reads: CASSLDTGSLTDTQYF. The CDR3 region has the DNA TGTGCCAGCAGCCTCGACACAGGGAGCCTCACAGATACGCAGTATTTT.

This clonotype was seen many times. The chain has TRBV6-2 or TRBV6-3 and TRBJ1-5; 8 bases match TRBD1. With V trimmed by 8 bases and J by 1 base, 10 bases remained unmatched. This CDR3 spans 16 amino acids. Looked up from germline, CDR1 is MNHEY and CDR2 is SVGEGT. The CDR3 DNA follows: TGTGCCAGCTCTATCTCAGGGGGCTGGAGCAATCAGCCCCAGCATTTT. Translation: CASSISGGWSNQPQHF.